The subject of this entry is one T cell receptor beta chain. In the original analysis: Amplification with reference gene primers provided the estimates of nucleated cell counts. The table came from immunoSEQ multiplex PCR; TCRdb's copy has only in-frame clones and leaves some out. Clonal size and the V and J genes are those of that table, whereas D and trimming came from the DNA. This table has about 58,000 clones, more than 60% appearing once. The trim removed 3 bases at V and 12 bases at J, leaving 3 bases unmatched. CDR3 length: 13 residues. In germline, CDR1 is LNHDA, CDR2 SQIVND (reference sequence). The sample originates from a study of blood T cell repertoires in COVID-19. Background on the study: Both acute and convalescent COVID-19 samples were obtained from the United States, Italy and Spain. PBMCs, B-cell-depleted T cells, or T cells provided the cDNA or gDNA that made up the material.

The sample taken for sequencing was peripheral blood. The rearrangement links TRBV19 to TRBJ1-6, with 9 bases aligning to TRBD1. The clonotype comes from a human donor in a cohort sampled during active COVID-19. This CDR3 is CASSIMDRGPLHF. The CDR3 DNA reads TGTGCCAGTAGTATCATGGACAGGGGACCCCTCCACTTT.